This is a list of T cell receptor beta chains from one sample in a study of CD8+CD57+ T cells in acquired aplastic anemia. TCRdb re-called the reads with MiXCR, one entry per CDR3 protein. The sample has roughly 58,000 distinct CDR3 sequences, about 54% seen once; the top ten hold roughly 2.5%. The material sequenced was sorted CD4+, CD8+, or CD8+CD57+ T cells (not recorded which) from PBMCs. Receptors originate from a human donor in good health, serving as a control. The CDR3 runs from the conserved cysteine through the conserved F or W. D genes are given only for firm matches. Size values are once, few and many counts, or a class for expanded clones, and some rows have none.

V gene	clone size	J gene	D gene	CDR3 DNA	CDR3 protein
TRBV7-8	NA	TRBJ1-2	NA	TGTGCCAGCAGCTTGGATGGGGCGCAGAACTATGGCTACACCTTC	CASSLDGAQNYGYTF
TRBV11-1	NA	TRBJ2-7	TRBD1	TGTGCCAGCAGCTTACTCGAGACAGGGTCCCGGGACGAGCAGTACTTC	CASSLLETGSRDEQYF
TRBV7-2	NA	TRBJ2-1	NA	TGTGCCAGCAGTGAAACTACCCGTGAGCAGTTCTTC	CASSETTREQFF
TRBV27	many	TRBJ1-2	TRBD1	TGTGCCAGCAGCCGGGACAGGGAACTTCTGGGCTACACCTTC	CASSRDRELLGYTF
TRBV29-1	medium-sized	TRBJ2-7	TRBD1	TGCAGCGTGGCCGGGACAGGGAACGGGGAGCAGTACTTC	CSVAGTGNGEQYF
TRBV25-1	many	TRBJ2-4	NA	TGTGCCAGCAGTGAATTAGGCAGTTTAGCCAAAAACATTCAGTACTTC	CASSELGSLAKNIQYF
TRBV5-1	NA	TRBJ2-7	TRBD1	TGCGCCAGCCAGTGGGGGACAGGCACCTACGAGCAGTACTTC	CASQWGTGTYEQYF
TRBV2	NA	TRBJ2-7	TRBD2	TGTGCCAGCAGGGCTGGACTAGCGGGAGGGCCAAGCTCCTACGAGCAGTACTTC	CASRAGLAGGPSSYEQYF
TRBV20-1	NA	TRBJ2-3	NA	TGCAGTGCTCTCCCTGGTTTTAGCACAGATACGCAGTATTTT	CSALPGFSTDTQYF
TRBV7-8	NA	TRBJ2-6	NA	TGTGCCAGCAGCTCGCTGTGCTCTGGGGCCAACGTCCTGACTTTC	CASSSLCSGANVLTF
TRBV29-1	once	TRBJ2-5	NA	TGCAGCGCTCGATCCTCGGGGGAGACCCAGTACTTC	CSARSSGETQYF
TRBV15	NA	TRBJ1-2	NA	TGTGCCACCAGCAGAGATCGTACAGAAACCTTCTATGGCTACACCTTC	CATSRDRTETFYGYTF
TRBV6-5	many	TRBJ2-5	TRBD1	TGTGCCAGCAGTTACTCGACAGGGTCGGGCCAAGAGACCCAGTACTTC	CASSYSTGSGQETQYF
TRBV7-2	NA	TRBJ2-6	NA	TGTGCCAGCAGCATCCTGACTTTC	CASSILTF
TRBV6-1	many	TRBJ2-1	NA	TGTGCCAGCAGCCGGGACTTGTCAGGAGATGAGCAGTTCTTC	CASSRDLSGDEQFF
TRBV29-1	NA	TRBJ2-7	NA	TGCAGCGTTTTAGAGGTCTACGAGCAGTACTTC	CSVLEVYEQYF
TRBV27	many	TRBJ2-3	NA	TGTGCCAGCAGCCCCGGCCACCCCGAGGATACGCAGTATTTT	CASSPGHPEDTQYF
TRBV20-1	NA	TRBJ2-1	TRBD1	TGCAGTGCTGCGCACCGGGACAGCGATGAGCAGTTCTTC	CSAAHRDSDEQFF
TRBV29-1	once	TRBJ1-2	NA	TGCAGCGTATCCGGGCTTCATACCTATGGCTACACCTTC	CSVSGLHTYGYTF
TRBV29-1	NA	TRBJ1-4	NA	TGCAGCGTTGTAGAGGGTGAAAAACTGTTTTTT	CSVVEGEKLFF
TRBV20-1	NA	TRBJ1-1	TRBD1	TGCAGTGCACATACAGGGGAAGGTGAAGCTTTCTTT	CSAHTGEGEAFF
TRBV9	NA	TRBJ1-2	NA	TGTGCCAGCAGCGGACGGACAGTCCTCTTC	CASSGRTVLF
TRBV12-3/TRBV12-4	many	TRBJ2-3	NA	TGTGCCAGCAGAAGGTCAGATACGCAGTATTTT	CASRRSDTQYF
TRBV6-5	NA	TRBJ1-2	TRBD1	TGTGCCAGCAGTTACTCGGGACAGGGATCTGGCTACACCTTC	CASSYSGQGSGYTF
TRBV25-1	NA	TRBJ1-4	NA	TGTGCCAGCAGTCAACAGGGTCCCCTCGGAAAACTGTTTTTT	CASSQQGPLGKLFF
TRBV20-1	NA	TRBJ2-1	NA	TGCAGTGCTCACACTGACAATGAGCAGTTCTTC	CSAHTDNEQFF
TRBV29-1	NA	TRBJ1-2	NA	TGCAGCGTTGGGGAGATTGGCTATGGCTACACCTTC	CSVGEIGYGYTF
TRBV7-9	many	TRBJ1-5	TRBD1	TGTGCCAGCAGCATCGGACAGGCCAATCAGCCCCAGCATTTT	CASSIGQANQPQHF
TRBV2	many	TRBJ2-1	TRBD2	TGTGCCAGTGGCAGGACTAGCTTCTACAATGAGCAGTTCTTC	CASGRTSFYNEQFF
TRBV19	NA	TRBJ1-2	TRBD1	TGTGCCAGTAGTACCTGGGACAGGGGTAACTATGGCTACACCTTC	CASSTWDRGNYGYTF
TRBV10-1	medium-sized	TRBJ2-3	NA	TGCGCCAGCAGTGAGTCAGGCGGGGCCAGCACAGATACGCAGTATTTT	CASSESGGASTDTQYF
TRBV7-2	few	TRBJ1-2	NA	TGTGCCAGCAGCTTAAGGGCTGACCTTAACTATGGCTACACCTTC	CASSLRADLNYGYTF
TRBV2	NA	TRBJ2-1	NA	TGTGCCAGGGGGGATGAGCAGTTCTTC	CARGDEQFF
TRBV2	NA	TRBJ2-7	NA	TGTGCCAGCAGTCTCACCACCGGGACAAGCGAGCAGTACTTC	CASSLTTGTSEQYF
TRBV7-8	NA	TRBJ1-2	NA	TGTGCCAGCAGTGAGGGGACGCACGGCTACACCTTC	CASSEGTHGYTF
TRBV12-3/TRBV12-4	many	TRBJ1-1	TRBD1	TGTGCCAGCTCACAGGGGGCGCGAACCCAAGCTTTCTTT	CASSQGARTQAFF
TRBV24-1	NA	TRBJ2-1	NA	TGTGCCACCGCGACGTACAATGAGCAGTTCTTC	CATATYNEQFF
TRBV7-2	NA	TRBJ1-3	NA	TGTGCCAGCAGCCTACCGCACACAGGGTCCGGAAACACCATATATTTT	CASSLPHTGSGNTIYF
TRBV20-1	NA	TRBJ1-1	TRBD1	TGCAGTGCCAGGGGGGGGATACACGTGGTGAACACTGAAGCTTTCTTT	CSARGGIHVVNTEAFF
TRBV10-3	NA	TRBJ1-2	TRBD1	TGTGCCATCAGTGAGGGGACAGGTTACGGCTACACCTTC	CAISEGTGYGYTF
TRBV9	many	TRBJ1-5	NA	TGTGCCAGCAGCGTAGATGATGGCAGGAACAATCAGCCCCAGCATTTT	CASSVDDGRNNQPQHF
TRBV19	NA	TRBJ1-6	TRBD1	TGTGCCAGTCAAGCGGCCGGGACAGGGGGAAATTCACCCCTCCACTTT	CASQAAGTGGNSPLHF
TRBV10-3	NA	TRBJ1-5	NA	TGTGCCATCAGTGACAGGAATCAGCCCCAGCATTTT	CAISDRNQPQHF
TRBV19	NA	TRBJ1-1	NA	TGTGCCAGCCAAACATTCGAGAACACTGAAGCTTTCTTT	CASQTFENTEAFF
TRBV20-1	NA	TRBJ2-2	NA	TGCAGTGCTAGTCCGTCAGGGACCAACACCGGGGAGCTGTTTTTT	CSASPSGTNTGELFF
TRBV15	NA	TRBJ1-1	NA	TGTGCCACCAGCAGTCCTTCGGGGGCCAATACTGAAGCTTTCTTT	CATSSPSGANTEAFF
TRBV2	NA	TRBJ1-2	NA	TGTGCCAGCAAGGAGGGAAAAGCTAACTATGGCTACACCTTT	CASKEGKANYGYTF
TRBV6-1	NA	TRBJ1-5	NA	TGTGCCAGCAGTGATAGAGATCAGCCCCAGCATTTT	CASSDRDQPQHF
TRBV10-3	NA	TRBJ2-7	TRBD1	TGTGCCATCAGTGCTAGAGGGGGCGGAACCTACGAGCAGTACTTC	CAISARGGGTYEQYF
TRBV15	NA	TRBJ2-7	NA	TGTGCCACCAGCAGATCCAGGGGCTCCTCCTACGAGCAGTACTTC	CATSRSRGSSYEQYF